Listed below are T cell receptor beta chains from one sample, sequenced in a study of CD8 T cells in Susac syndrome. TCRdb reanalysed the immunoSEQ multiplex PCR reads using MiXCR and keeps one entry per CDR3 protein. The sample consists of roughly 130,000 distinct CDR3 sequences, nearly 96% of them appearing once. Sample: CD4+ T cells from PBMCs. The source is a human donor with Susac syndrome. The CDR3 runs from the conserved cysteine through the conserved F or W. Fields, in order: V gene, D gene, J gene, clone size, CDR3 protein, CDR3 DNA. The D gene is left open where the match is weak. The size of a clone is reported for some rows only, either as once, few or many, or as a class for expanded clones.

v_gene: TRBV28; d_gene: NA; j_gene: TRBJ1-1; abundance: NA; CDR3aa: CASSSLGDRRGNTEAFF; CDR3nt: TGTGCCAGCAGTTCCCTCGGGGACCGCAGGGGGAACACTGAAGCTTTCTTT
v_gene: TRBV20-1; d_gene: TRBD1; j_gene: TRBJ2-5; abundance: NA; CDR3aa: CSATDRPRETQYF; CDR3nt: TGCAGTGCTACGGACAGGCCCAGGGAGACCCAGTACTTC
v_gene: TRBV3-1; d_gene: NA; j_gene: TRBJ2-1; abundance: NA; CDR3aa: CALKRGGEQFF; CDR3nt: TGTGCCCTTAAGAGGGGAGGTGAGCAGTTCTTC
v_gene: TRBV15; d_gene: NA; j_gene: TRBJ2-2; abundance: once; CDR3aa: CATSRGNTGELFF; CDR3nt: TGTGCCACCAGCCGCGGGAACACCGGGGAGCTGTTTTTT
v_gene: TRBV5-1; d_gene: NA; j_gene: TRBJ1-1; abundance: NA; CDR3aa: CASSLIGTSMNTEAFF; CDR3nt: TGCGCCAGCAGCTTAATCGGGACCAGCATGAACACTGAAGCTTTCTTT
v_gene: TRBV2; d_gene: TRBD2; j_gene: TRBJ2-1; abundance: NA; CDR3aa: CASSEMLAGGNNEQFF; CDR3nt: TGTGCCAGCAGTGAAATGCTAGCGGGAGGGAACAATGAGCAGTTCTTC
v_gene: TRBV4-3; d_gene: NA; j_gene: TRBJ1-2; abundance: once; CDR3aa: CASKSDVGYGYTF; CDR3nt: TGCGCCAGCAAATCCGACGTCGGCTATGGCTACACCTTC
v_gene: TRBV18; d_gene: NA; j_gene: TRBJ2-7; abundance: NA; CDR3aa: CASSRRQELVLEQYF; CDR3nt: TGTGCCAGCTCACGCAGACAGGAGCTGGTCCTCGAGCAGTACTTC
v_gene: TRBV29-1; d_gene: TRBD2; j_gene: TRBJ2-3; abundance: NA; CDR3aa: CSVAISGRYTDTQYF; CDR3nt: TGCAGCGTTGCAATCAGCGGGAGGTACACAGATACGCAGTATTTT
v_gene: TRBV20-1; d_gene: NA; j_gene: TRBJ2-7; abundance: NA; CDR3aa: CSARRLGGSYEQYF; CDR3nt: TGCAGTGCTAGGCGCTTGGGCGGGTCCTACGAGCAGTACTTC
v_gene: TRBV30; d_gene: TRBD1; j_gene: TRBJ2-7; abundance: once; CDR3aa: CAWRGSTGPSYEQYF; CDR3nt: TGTGCCTGGAGAGGGTCGACAGGGCCTTCCTACGAGCAGTACTTC
v_gene: TRBV3-1; d_gene: NA; j_gene: TRBJ2-2; abundance: once; CDR3aa: CASSRKGSGGELFF; CDR3nt: TGTGCCAGCAGCCGCAAAGGGAGTGGCGGGGAGCTGTTTTTT
v_gene: TRBV19; d_gene: NA; j_gene: TRBJ1-1; abundance: NA; CDR3aa: CASTPDDRRNTEAFF; CDR3nt: TGTGCCAGTACCCCCGACGACAGGCGGAACACTGAAGCTTTCTTT
v_gene: TRBV20-1; d_gene: TRBD1; j_gene: TRBJ1-2; abundance: once; CDR3aa: CSATPGQGYYGYTF; CDR3nt: TGCAGTGCTACCCCGGGACAGGGATACTATGGCTACACCTTC
v_gene: TRBV6-2/TRBV6-3; d_gene: NA; j_gene: TRBJ1-1; abundance: NA; CDR3aa: CASSYGGNTEAFF; CDR3nt: TGTGCCAGCAGTTACGGCGGGAACACTGAAGCTTTCTTT
v_gene: TRBV5-4; d_gene: NA; j_gene: TRBJ2-3; abundance: NA; CDR3aa: CASSSQETDTQYF; CDR3nt: TGTGCCAGCAGCTCCCAGGAAACAGATACGCAGTATTTT
v_gene: TRBV4-1; d_gene: NA; j_gene: TRBJ1-2; abundance: NA; CDR3aa: CASSQDNQRNGYTF; CDR3nt: TGCGCCAGCAGCCAAGATAACCAACGAAATGGCTACACCTTC
v_gene: TRBV14; d_gene: NA; j_gene: TRBJ2-1; abundance: NA; CDR3aa: CASSQDALFSYNEQFF; CDR3nt: TGTGCCAGCAGCCAAGATGCACTTTTCTCCTACAATGAGCAGTTCTTC
v_gene: TRBV24-1; d_gene: NA; j_gene: TRBJ2-7; abundance: NA; CDR3aa: CATSDLRQVNSYEQYF; CDR3nt: TGTGCCACCAGTGATTTGCGACAGGTGAACTCCTACGAGCAGTACTTC
v_gene: TRBV29-1; d_gene: NA; j_gene: TRBJ2-6; abundance: NA; CDR3aa: CSVDWGHNVLTF; CDR3nt: TGCAGCGTTGACTGGGGACACAACGTCCTGACTTTC
v_gene: TRBV5-1; d_gene: TRBD1; j_gene: TRBJ2-5; abundance: NA; CDR3aa: CASSRTGTGVQETQYF; CDR3nt: TGCGCCAGCAGCCGGACCGGGACAGGGGTTCAAGAGACCCAGTACTTC
v_gene: TRBV4-2; d_gene: TRBD2; j_gene: TRBJ2-7; abundance: NA; CDR3aa: CASSRTTGLAGGPVRGEQYF; CDR3nt: TGTGCCAGCAGCCGGACGACGGGACTAGCGGGAGGGCCGGTTCGAGGCGAGCAGTACTTC
v_gene: TRBV20-1; d_gene: TRBD2; j_gene: TRBJ2-3; abundance: NA; CDR3aa: CSAKETSGSGDTQYF; CDR3nt: TGCAGTGCTAAAGAAACTAGCGGGAGTGGGGATACGCAGTATTTT
v_gene: TRBV5-6; d_gene: NA; j_gene: TRBJ2-1; abundance: few; CDR3aa: CASSFLAYSGVGHNEQFF; CDR3nt: TGTGCCAGCAGCTTTCTGGCCTATAGCGGAGTAGGCCACAATGAGCAGTTCTTC
v_gene: TRBV7-2; d_gene: NA; j_gene: TRBJ2-3; abundance: NA; CDR3aa: CASRTRTQGTQYF; CDR3nt: TGTGCCAGCAGAACGCGGACGCAGGGTACGCAGTATTTT
v_gene: TRBV29-1; d_gene: NA; j_gene: TRBJ2-5; abundance: NA; CDR3aa: CSVERIQETQYF; CDR3nt: TGCAGCGTTGAAAGAATACAAGAGACCCAGTACTTC
v_gene: TRBV11-2; d_gene: NA; j_gene: TRBJ1-1; abundance: NA; CDR3aa: CASSVQGFTEAFF; CDR3nt: TGTGCCAGCAGCGTGCAGGGGTTCACTGAAGCTTTCTTT
v_gene: TRBV19; d_gene: NA; j_gene: TRBJ1-1; abundance: once; CDR3aa: CASLGTEAFF; CDR3nt: TGTGCCAGTCTGGGCACTGAAGCTTTCTTT
v_gene: TRBV20-1; d_gene: NA; j_gene: TRBJ1-1; abundance: NA; CDR3aa: CSAMVPGNTEAFF; CDR3nt: TGCAGTGCTATGGTGCCGGGGAACACTGAAGCTTTCTTT
v_gene: TRBV18; d_gene: NA; j_gene: TRBJ1-1; abundance: NA; CDR3aa: CASSPRSPLGTEAFF; CDR3nt: TGTGCCAGCTCACCACGGTCGCCGTTGGGCACTGAAGCTTTCTTT
v_gene: TRBV30; d_gene: NA; j_gene: TRBJ1-4; abundance: NA; CDR3aa: CAWSEYGMREKLFF; CDR3nt: TGTGCCTGGAGTGAATACGGGATGCGGGAAAAACTGTTTTTT
v_gene: TRBV11-3; d_gene: NA; j_gene: TRBJ2-3; abundance: NA; CDR3aa: CASSHGGGFSDTQYF; CDR3nt: TGTGCCAGCAGCCATGGCGGGGGCTTCTCAGATACGCAGTATTTT
v_gene: TRBV19; d_gene: NA; j_gene: TRBJ2-1; abundance: NA; CDR3aa: CASSTNPGPEQFF; CDR3nt: TGTGCCAGTAGCACCAATCCGGGACCCGAGCAGTTCTTC
v_gene: TRBV5-4; d_gene: NA; j_gene: TRBJ2-5; abundance: NA; CDR3aa: CASSGRDSASRETQYF; CDR3nt: TGTGCCAGCAGCGGCCGGGACTCGGCGTCGAGGGAGACCCAGTACTTC
v_gene: TRBV5-1; d_gene: TRBD1; j_gene: TRBJ2-7; abundance: few; CDR3aa: CASSLVDRAEQYF; CDR3nt: TGCGCCAGCAGCTTGGTCGACAGGGCTGAGCAGTACTTC
v_gene: TRBV2; d_gene: TRBD1; j_gene: TRBJ1-5; abundance: NA; CDR3aa: CASSYRGRNQPQHF; CDR3nt: TGTGCCAGCAGCTACAGGGGGCGGAATCAGCCCCAGCATTTT
v_gene: TRBV29-1; d_gene: NA; j_gene: TRBJ2-2; abundance: NA; CDR3aa: CSVLLGELFF; CDR3nt: TGCAGCGTCCTACTCGGGGAGCTGTTTTTT